This TCR beta chain was sequenced for a study of blood T cell repertoires in COVID-19. For the study at large: Whether acute or convalescent, the COVID-19 samples came from the United States, Italy and Spain. PBMCs, B-cell-depleted T cells, or T cells were the source of the cDNA or gDNA that made up the material.

This clone was seen only once. With 4 bases clipped from V and 4 bases from J, the junction kept 14 bases outside the gene matches. The CDR3 is 18 amino acids. The V gene's germline CDR1 is SGDLS and CDR2 YYNGEE. Study processing details: Counts of nucleated cells, estimated from reference gene primer amplification, were obtained. Method: immunoSEQ multiplex PCR; TCRdb's copy keeps in-frame clones and lacks some. For V, J and clone size, that table is used; D and trimming come from the DNA. This sample has roughly 310,000 clones, with approximately 88% found just once. Sequences were obtained from peripheral blood. The receptor's source is a woman between 45 and 65 years old with active or convalescent COVID-19. The rearrangement joins TRBV9 to TRBJ2-2, with 9 bases that match TRBD1. The CDR3 sequence is CASSPRFTGGLFTGELFF. Written as DNA, the CDR3 is TGTGCCAGCAGCCCGCGATTTACAGGGGGCCTTTTCACCGGGGAGCTGTTTTTT.